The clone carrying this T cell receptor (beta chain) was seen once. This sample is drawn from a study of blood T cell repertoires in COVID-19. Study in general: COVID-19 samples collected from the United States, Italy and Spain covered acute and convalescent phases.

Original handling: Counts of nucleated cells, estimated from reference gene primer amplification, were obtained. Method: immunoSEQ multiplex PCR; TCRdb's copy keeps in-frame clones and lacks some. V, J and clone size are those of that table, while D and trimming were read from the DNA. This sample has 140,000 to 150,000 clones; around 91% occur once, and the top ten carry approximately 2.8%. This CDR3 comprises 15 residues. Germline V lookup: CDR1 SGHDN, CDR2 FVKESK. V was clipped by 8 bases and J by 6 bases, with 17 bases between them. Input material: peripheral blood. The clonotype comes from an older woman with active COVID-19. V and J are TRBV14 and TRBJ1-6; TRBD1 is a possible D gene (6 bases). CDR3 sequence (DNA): TGTGCCAGCTCGAGCACTCAGGGGCGTAATTCACCCCTCCACTTT. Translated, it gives CASSSTQGRNSPLHF. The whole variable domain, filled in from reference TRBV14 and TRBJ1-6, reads EAGVTQFPSHSVIEKGQTVTLRCDPISGHDNLYWYRRVMGKEIKFLLHFVKESKQDESGMPNNRFLAERTGGTYSTLKVQPAELEDSGVYFCASSSTQGRNSPLHFGNGTRLTVT.